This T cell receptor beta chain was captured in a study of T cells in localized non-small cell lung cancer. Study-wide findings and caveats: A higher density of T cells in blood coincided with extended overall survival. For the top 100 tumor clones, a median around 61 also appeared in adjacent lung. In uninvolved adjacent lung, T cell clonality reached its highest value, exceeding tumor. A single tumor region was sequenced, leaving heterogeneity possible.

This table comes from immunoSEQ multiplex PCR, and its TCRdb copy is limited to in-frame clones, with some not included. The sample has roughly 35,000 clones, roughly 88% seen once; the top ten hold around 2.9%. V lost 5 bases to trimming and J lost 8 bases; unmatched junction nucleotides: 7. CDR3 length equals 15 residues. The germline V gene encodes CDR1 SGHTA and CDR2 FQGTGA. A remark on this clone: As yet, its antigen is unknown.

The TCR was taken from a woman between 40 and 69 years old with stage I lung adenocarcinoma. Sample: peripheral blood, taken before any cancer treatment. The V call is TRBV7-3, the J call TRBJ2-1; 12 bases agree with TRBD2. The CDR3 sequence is CASSLRLAGDYEQFF. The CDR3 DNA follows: TGTGCCAGCAGCCTTAGACTAGCGGGAGATTATGAGCAGTTCTTC.